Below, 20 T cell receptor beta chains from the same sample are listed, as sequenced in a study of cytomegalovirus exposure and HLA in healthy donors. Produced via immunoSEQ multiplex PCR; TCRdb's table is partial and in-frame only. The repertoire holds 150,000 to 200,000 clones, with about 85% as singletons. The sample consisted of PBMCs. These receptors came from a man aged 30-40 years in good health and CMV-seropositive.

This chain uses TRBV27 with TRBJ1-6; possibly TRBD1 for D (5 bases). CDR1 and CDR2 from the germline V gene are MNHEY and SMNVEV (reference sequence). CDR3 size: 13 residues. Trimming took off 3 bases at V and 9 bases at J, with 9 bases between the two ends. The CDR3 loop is CASSLGGASPLHF. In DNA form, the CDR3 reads TGTGCCAGCAGTTTGGGTGGGGCTTCACCCCTCCACTTT.

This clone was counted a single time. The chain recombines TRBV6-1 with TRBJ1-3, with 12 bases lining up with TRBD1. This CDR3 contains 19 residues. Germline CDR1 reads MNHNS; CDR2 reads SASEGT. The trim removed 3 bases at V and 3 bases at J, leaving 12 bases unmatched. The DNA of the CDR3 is TGTGCCAGCAGTGATGTTCGACCGGGACAGGGGGCATATGGAAACACCATATATTTT. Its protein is CASSDVRPGQGAYGNTIYF.

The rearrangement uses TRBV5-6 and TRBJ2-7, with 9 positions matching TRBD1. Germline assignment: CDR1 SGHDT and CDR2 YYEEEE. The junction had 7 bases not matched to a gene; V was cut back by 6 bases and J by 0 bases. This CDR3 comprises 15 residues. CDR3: CASTQPGQGSYEQYF. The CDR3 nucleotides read TGTGCCAGCACCCAACCGGGACAGGGCTCCTACGAGCAGTACTTC.

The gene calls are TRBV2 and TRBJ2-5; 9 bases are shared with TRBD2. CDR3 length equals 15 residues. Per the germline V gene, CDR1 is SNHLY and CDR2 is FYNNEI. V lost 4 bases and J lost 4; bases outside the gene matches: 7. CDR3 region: CASSAQRGVPETQYF. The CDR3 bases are TGTGCCAGCAGTGCACAGCGGGGGGTCCCAGAGACCCAGTACTTC.

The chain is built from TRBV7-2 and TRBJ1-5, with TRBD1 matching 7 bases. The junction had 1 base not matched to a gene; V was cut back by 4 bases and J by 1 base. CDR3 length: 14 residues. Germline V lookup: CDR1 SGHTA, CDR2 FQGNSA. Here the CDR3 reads CASSSGGSNQPQHF. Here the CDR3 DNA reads TGTGCCAGCAGCTCAGGGGGAAGCAATCAGCCCCAGCATTTT.

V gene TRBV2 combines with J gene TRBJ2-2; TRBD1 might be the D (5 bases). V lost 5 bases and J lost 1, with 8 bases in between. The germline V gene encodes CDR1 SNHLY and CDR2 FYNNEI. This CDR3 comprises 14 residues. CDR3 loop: CASSYTGNTGELFF. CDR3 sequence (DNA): TGTGCCAGCAGTTACACAGGGAACACCGGGGAGCTGTTTTTT.

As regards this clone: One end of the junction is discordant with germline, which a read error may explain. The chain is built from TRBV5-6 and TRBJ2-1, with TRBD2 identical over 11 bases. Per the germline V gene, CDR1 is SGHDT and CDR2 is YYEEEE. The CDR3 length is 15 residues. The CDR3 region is CASGFVAGGKNEQFF. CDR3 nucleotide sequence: TGTGCCAGCGGCTTCGTAGCGGGGGGGAAAAATGAGCAGTTCTTC.

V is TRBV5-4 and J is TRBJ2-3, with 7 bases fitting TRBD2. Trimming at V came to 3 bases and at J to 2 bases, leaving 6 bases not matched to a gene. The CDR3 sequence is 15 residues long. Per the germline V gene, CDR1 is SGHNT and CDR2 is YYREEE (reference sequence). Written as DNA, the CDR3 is TGTGCCAGCAGCTGGGGACTAACAGACACAGATACGCAGTATTTT. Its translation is CASSWGLTDTDTQYF.

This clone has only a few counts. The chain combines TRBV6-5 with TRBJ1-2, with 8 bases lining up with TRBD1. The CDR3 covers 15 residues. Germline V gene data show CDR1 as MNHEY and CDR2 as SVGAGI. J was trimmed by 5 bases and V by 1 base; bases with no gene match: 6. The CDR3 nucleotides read TGTGCCAGCAGTTACTTCCAGGGGGCAAGGTATGGCTACACCTTC. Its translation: CASSYFQGARYGYTF.

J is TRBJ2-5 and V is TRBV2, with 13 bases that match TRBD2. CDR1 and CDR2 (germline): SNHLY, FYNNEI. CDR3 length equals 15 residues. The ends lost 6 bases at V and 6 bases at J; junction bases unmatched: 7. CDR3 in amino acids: CASSRLAGGLQTQYF. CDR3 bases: TGTGCCAGCAGCCGACTAGCGGGGGGCCTGCAGACCCAGTACTTC.

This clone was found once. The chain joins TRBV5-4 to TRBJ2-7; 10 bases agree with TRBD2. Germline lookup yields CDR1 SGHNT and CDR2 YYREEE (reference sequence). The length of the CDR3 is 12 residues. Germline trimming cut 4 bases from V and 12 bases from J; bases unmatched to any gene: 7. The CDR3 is CASSPGTSESYF. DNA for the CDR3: TGTGCCAGCAGCCCCGGGACTAGCGAGTCGTACTTC.

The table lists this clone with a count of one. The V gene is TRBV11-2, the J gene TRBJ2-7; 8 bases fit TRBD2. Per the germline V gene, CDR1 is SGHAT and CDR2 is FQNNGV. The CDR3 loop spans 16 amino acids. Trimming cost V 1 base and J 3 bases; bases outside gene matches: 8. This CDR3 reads CASSLGPGRGDYEQYF. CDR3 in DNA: TGTGCCAGCAGCTTAGGGCCCGGGCGGGGGGACTACGAGCAGTACTTC.

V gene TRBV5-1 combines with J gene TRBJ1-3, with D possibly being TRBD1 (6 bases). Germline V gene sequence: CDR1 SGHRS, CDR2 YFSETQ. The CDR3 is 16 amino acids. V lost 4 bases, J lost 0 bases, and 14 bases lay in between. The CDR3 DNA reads TGCGCCAGCAGCCTGACAGGACCGAGCTCTGGAAACACCATATATTTT. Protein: CASSLTGPSSGNTIYF.

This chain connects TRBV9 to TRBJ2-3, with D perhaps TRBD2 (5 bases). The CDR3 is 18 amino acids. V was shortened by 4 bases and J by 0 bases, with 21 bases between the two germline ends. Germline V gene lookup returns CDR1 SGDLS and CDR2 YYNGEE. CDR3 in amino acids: CASSPGNSPSSSTDTQYF. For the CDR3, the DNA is TGTGCCAGCAGCCCCGGGAATAGTCCGTCCTCTAGCACAGATACGCAGTATTTT.

The CDR3 spells CASSQDRAGAQVHGYTF. CDR3 DNA sequence: TGCGCCAGCAGCCAAGATCGGGCAGGCGCACAGGTACATGGCTACACCTTC. V and J are TRBV4-1 and TRBJ1-2, with a weak D call TRBD1 (5 bases). The germline gives CDR1 MGHRA, CDR2 YSYEKL. The CDR3 loop spans 17 amino acids. Trimming shortened V by 0 bases and J by 6 bases, and 20 bases separated the two germline ends.

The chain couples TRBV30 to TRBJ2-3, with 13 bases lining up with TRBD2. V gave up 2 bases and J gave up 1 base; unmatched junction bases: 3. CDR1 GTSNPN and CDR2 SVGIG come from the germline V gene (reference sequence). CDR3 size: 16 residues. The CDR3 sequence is CAWSPGTSGGTDTQYF. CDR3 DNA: TGTGCCTGGAGTCCAGGGACTAGCGGGGGCACAGATACGCAGTATTTT.

This CDR3 reads CASSVGGTSFSDTQYF. CDR3 DNA: TGTGCCAGCAGCGTAGGCGGGACTAGCTTCTCAGATACGCAGTATTTT. The J gene is TRBJ2-3, the V gene TRBV9; TRBD2 matches at 9 bases. J was trimmed by 4 bases and V by 0 bases; bases with no gene match: 6. The germline V gene has CDR1 SGDLS and CDR2 YYNGEE. This CDR3 is 16 amino acids long.

The CDR3 DNA reads as TGTGCCAGCAGCACCCCGGGACTGGGCGAGCAGTACTTC. Translation gives CASSTPGLGEQYF. The chain has TRBV7-6 and TRBJ2-7; D may be TRBD2 (6 bases). Trimming pared 5 bases from V and 6 bases from J, leaving 14 bases between. Per germline, CDR1 SGHVS and CDR2 FNYEAQ. This CDR3 has 13 amino acids.

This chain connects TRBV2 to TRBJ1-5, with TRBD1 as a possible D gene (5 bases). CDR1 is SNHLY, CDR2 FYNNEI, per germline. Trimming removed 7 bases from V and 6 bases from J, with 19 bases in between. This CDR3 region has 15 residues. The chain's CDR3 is CASTGDGGEGQPQHF. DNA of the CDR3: TGTGCCAGCACGGGGGACGGGGGAGAGGGTCAGCCCCAGCATTTT.

CDR3 nucleotide sequence: TGTGCCAGCAGCTTATCTTGGGCAGGGGGCACCGGGGAGCTGTTTTTT. It encodes CASSLSWAGGTGELFF. The V call is TRBV7-2, the J call TRBJ2-2; 7 nucleotides line up with TRBD1. CDR3 length: 16 amino acids. V was clipped by 2 bases and J by 4 bases; unmatched bases: 7. Germline assignment: CDR1 SGHTA and CDR2 FQGNSA.